Listed below are T cell receptor beta chains from one sample, sequenced in a study of post-analysis software for immune sequencing data. Via MiXCR, TCRdb re-called the PCR reads, giving one row per CDR3 protein. The sample holds 450,000 to 650,000 distinct CDR3 sequences, 44% seen once. The sequenced sample was blood. All receptors derive from a girl aged 10-17 years with multiple sclerosis. Both conserved end residues are part of each CDR3. A D gene is named only where the DNA matches it firmly. Clone size is shown for a subset of rows, as once, few, many or a class of expanded clone.

TRBV14	.	.	TRBJ2-5	CASSVRAVQETQYF	TGTGCCAGCAGCGTAAGGGCAGTTCAAGAGACCCAGTACTTC
TRBV12-3/TRBV12-4	.	.	TRBJ1-2	CASWWDLGDGYTF	TGTGCCAGCTGGTGGGATCTCGGAGATGGCTACACCTTC
TRBV28	few	TRBD2	TRBJ2-1	CASSLYRTSGNEQFF	TGTGCCAGCAGTTTATATAGGACTAGCGGGAATGAGCAGTTCTTC
TRBV6-4	many	.	TRBJ2-1	CASSADSSYNEQFF	TGTGCCAGCAGCGCCGACAGCTCCTACAATGAGCAGTTCTTC
TRBV6-5	.	.	TRBJ1-6	CASSYVAPGVDNSPLHF	TGTGCCAGCAGTTACGTGGCCCCAGGGGTCGATAATTCACCCCTCCACTTT
TRBV12-3/TRBV12-4	.	.	TRBJ2-5	CAADRGNQQYF	TGTGCCGCAGACCGGGGTAATCAGCAGTACTTC
TRBV4-2	.	TRBD2	TRBJ2-5	CASSQDDGGGETQYF	TGTGCCAGCAGCCAAGACGACGGGGGAGGGGAGACCCAGTACTTC
TRBV6-6	.	.	TRBJ2-7	CASGRGGTYEQYF	TGTGCCAGCGGACGAGGGGGGACCTACGAGCAGTACTTC
TRBV6-5	.	.	TRBJ2-2	CASRNEAANTGELFF	TGTGCCAGCAGAAACGAGGCGGCCAACACCGGGGAGCTGTTTTTT
TRBV27	.	TRBD2	TRBJ2-5	CVSRGLARRRETQYF	TGTGTCAGCAGGGGACTAGCGAGGAGACGAGAGACCCAGTACTTC
TRBV11-2	few	.	TRBJ1-1	CASRTITRIMNTEAFF	TGTGCCAGCAGGACCATCACCCGAATCATGAACACTGAAGCTTTCTTT
TRBV10-3	.	.	TRBJ1-5	CAISESIRGQPQHF	TGTGCCATCAGTGAGTCGATTAGGGGCCAGCCCCAGCATTTT
TRBV7-3	.	.	TRBJ2-3	CASSFSASTDTQYF	TGTGCCAGCAGCTTTTCGGCTAGCACAGATACGCAGTATTTT
TRBV6-5	.	TRBD1	TRBJ1-2	CASKPQGDFDGYTF	TGTGCCAGCAAGCCCCAGGGGGATTTTGATGGCTACACCTTC
TRBV21-1	.	.	TRBJ2-7	CASSKGLAHYEQYF	TGTGCCAGCAGCAAGGGACTAGCGCACTACGAGCAGTACTTC
TRBV5-1	.	.	TRBJ1-1	CASSLDGGGGTEAFF	TGCGCCAGCAGCTTGGACGGCGGGGGAGGAACTGAAGCTTTCTTT
TRBV30	.	.	TRBJ2-1	CAWSVGGAYNEQFF	TGTGCCTGGAGTGTGGGGGGGGCGTACAATGAGCAGTTCTTC
TRBV6-5	.	TRBD1	TRBJ2-7	CASRLGRQGTYEQYF	TGTGCCAGCCGTCTTGGGCGACAGGGGACCTACGAGCAGTACTTC
TRBV4-1	.	.	TRBJ1-1	CASSQEPDTEAFF	TGCGCCAGCAGCCAAGAACCCGACACTGAAGCTTTCTTT
TRBV2	.	.	TRBJ1-1	CASNTGRTEAFF	TGTGCCAGCAACACAGGGCGCACTGAAGCTTTCTTT
TRBV20-1	few	.	TRBJ2-3	CSARSPSTDTQYF	TGCAGTGCTAGGAGCCCTAGCACAGATACGCAGTATTTT
TRBV7-8	.	.	TRBJ2-7	CASSPFREGEQYF	TGTGCCAGCAGCCCTTTTCGAGAGGGCGAGCAGTACTTC
TRBV19	once	.	TRBJ2-3	CASSIGFVADTQYF	TGTGCCAGTAGTATAGGTTTTGTTGCAGATACGCAGTATTTT
TRBV5-1	.	TRBD1	TRBJ2-5	CASSLRTGGRETQYF	TGCGCCAGCAGCTTGAGGACAGGGGGCCGGGAGACCCAGTACTTC
TRBV3-1	.	.	TRBJ2-7	CASSPSGRPTYEQYF	TGTGCCAGCAGCCCCTCGGGCCGTCCTACCTACGAGCAGTACTTC
TRBV5-1	.	TRBD1	TRBJ2-1	CASSFWDRDGNEQFF	TGCGCCAGCAGCTTCTGGGACAGGGACGGCAATGAGCAGTTCTTC
TRBV19	.	TRBD2	TRBJ2-3	CASSIGDYRTDTQYF	TGTGCCAGTAGTATAGGGGACTACCGCACAGATACGCAGTATTTT
TRBV12-3/TRBV12-4	.	.	TRBJ1-1	CASSLGRDGAFF	TGTGCCAGCAGTTTGGGACGAGATGGAGCTTTCTTT
TRBV5-6	few	TRBD2	TRBJ2-7	CASSLSGSPPEQYF	TGTGCCAGCAGCCTCAGCGGGAGCCCACCCGAGCAGTACTTC
TRBV3-1	.	TRBD2	TRBJ2-7	CASSFRLAGGYEQYF	TGTGCCAGCAGCTTCCGACTAGCGGGAGGCTACGAGCAGTACTTC
TRBV6-5	.	.	TRBJ1-5	CASSPWDSNQPQHF	TGTGCCAGCTCCCCTTGGGATAGCAATCAGCCCCAGCATTTT
TRBV24-1	.	.	TRBJ2-1	CATSEPPRGSGQFF	TGTGCCACCAGTGAGCCTCCGAGGGGGAGTGGGCAGTTCTTC
TRBV20-1	once	.	TRBJ2-2	CSARGPGTNIGGELFF	TGCAGTGCTAGAGGCCCCGGGACAAATATTGGCGGGGAGCTGTTTTTT
TRBV11-2	.	TRBD2	TRBJ2-1	CASRPAGGPYYNEQFF	TGTGCCAGCAGACCGGCGGGGGGGCCGTATTACAATGAGCAGTTCTTC
TRBV29-1	few	.	TRBJ1-1	CSVQQRGGGTEAFF	TGCAGCGTTCAGCAACGGGGAGGCGGCACTGAAGCTTTCTTT
TRBV6-5	few	.	TRBJ2-1	CASSPSGARGSDEQFF	TGTGCCAGCAGTCCCTCGGGTGCCCGGGGTTCGGATGAGCAGTTCTTC
TRBV24-1	once	.	TRBJ1-6	CATSDLIAQPYNSPLHF	TGTGCCACCAGTGATTTGATCGCTCAGCCTTATAATTCACCCCTCCACTTT
TRBV12-3/TRBV12-4	.	TRBD1	TRBJ1-2	CASSPGDRAGYGYTF	TGTGCCAGCAGTCCGGGGGACAGGGCTGGCTATGGCTACACCTTC
TRBV29-1	few	.	TRBJ2-5	CSVDRQSRPKTQYF	TGCAGCGTCGATAGACAGAGCCGACCAAAGACCCAGTACTTC
TRBV5-1	once	.	TRBJ2-1	CASSLEYGGHSYNEQFF	TGCGCCAGCAGCTTGGAATATGGGGGTCACTCCTACAATGAGCAGTTCTTC
TRBV7-9	.	.	TRBJ1-2	CASSSTPGNYGYTF	TGTGCCAGCAGCTCGACTCCAGGGAACTATGGCTACACCTTC
TRBV12-3/TRBV12-4	.	.	TRBJ2-3	CASSPRQSTDTQYF	TGCGCCAGCAGCCCCCGACAGAGCACAGATACGCAGTATTTT
TRBV12-3/TRBV12-4	.	.	TRBJ2-7	CASSLPGLNYEQYF	TGTGCCAGCAGTCTCCCGGGGTTGAACTACGAGCAGTACTTC
TRBV24-1	.	TRBD2	TRBJ2-3	CATSDLGEKREAGDTQYF	TGTGCCACCAGTGATTTGGGGGAAAAGCGGGAGGCCGGAGATACGCAGTATTTT
TRBV5-1	few	TRBD2	TRBJ2-5	CASSSGTSGNQETQYF	TGCGCCAGCAGCTCCGGGACTAGCGGAAACCAAGAGACCCAGTACTTC
TRBV4-1	few	.	TRBJ1-1	CASSQRNRQLNTEAFF	TGCGCCAGCAGCCAGCGTAATCGACAGCTGAACACTGAAGCTTTCTTT
TRBV20-1	few	.	TRBJ2-7	CSANTGSSYEQYF	TGCAGTGCTAACACAGGTTCATCCTACGAGCAGTACTTC
TRBV29-1	.	.	TRBJ2-7	CSVLRGAYEQYF	TGCAGCGTACTCAGGGGGGCCTACGAGCAGTACTTC